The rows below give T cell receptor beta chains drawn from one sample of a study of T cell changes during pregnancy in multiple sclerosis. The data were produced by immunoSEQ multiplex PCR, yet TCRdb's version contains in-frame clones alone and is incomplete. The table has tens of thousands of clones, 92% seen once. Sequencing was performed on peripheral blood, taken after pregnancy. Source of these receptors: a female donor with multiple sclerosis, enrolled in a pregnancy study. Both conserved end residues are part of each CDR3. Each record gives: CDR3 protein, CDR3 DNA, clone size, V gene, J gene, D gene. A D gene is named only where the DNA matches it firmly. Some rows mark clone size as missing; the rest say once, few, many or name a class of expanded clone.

CASSLFPGYSYGYTF	TGTGCCAGCAGTTTATTCCCAGGGTATTCCTATGGCTACACCTTC	-	TRBV28	TRBJ1-2	-
CASSLTRVSYEQYF	TGTGCCAGCAGCTTAACGAGGGTATCCTACGAGCAGTACTTC	-	TRBV7-8	TRBJ2-7	-
CASSDPYRPSVSYEQYF	TGCGCCAGCAGTGACCCTTATCGGCCTAGCGTTTCCTACGAGCAGTACTTC	few	TRBV10-1	TRBJ2-7	-
CASSITDRVKYF	TGTGCCAGCAGCATCACCGACAGGGTTAAGTACTTC	-	TRBV7-8	TRBJ2-5	TRBD1
CAWSPTQTGRLFF	TGTGCCTGGAGTCCCACGCAGACAGGGAGGCTGTTTTTT	-	TRBV30	TRBJ1-4	TRBD1
CASSLGQGAEKLFF	TGTGCCAGCAGCTTAGGACAGGGAGCCGAAAAACTGTTTTTT	-	TRBV7-2	TRBJ1-4	TRBD1
CASSIGRTGSFTGELFF	TGTGCCAGTAGTATAGGACGGACAGGGTCCTTCACCGGGGAGCTGTTTTTT	-	TRBV19	TRBJ2-2	TRBD1
CATSRGYEQYF	TGTGCCACCAGCAGGGGGTACGAGCAGTACTTC	-	TRBV19	TRBJ2-7	TRBD1
CASSLTRTGGNYGYTF	TGTGCCAGCAGTTTAACCCGGACAGGAGGTAACTATGGCTACACCTTC	-	TRBV27	TRBJ1-2	TRBD1
CASSLRTGWAYTF	TGTGCCAGCAGCTTAAGGACAGGGTGGGCCTACACCTTC	-	TRBV7-9	TRBJ1-2	TRBD1
CASSEGTAPNEKLFF	TGTGCCAGCAGCGAAGGGACAGCCCCGAATGAAAAACTGTTTTTT	-	TRBV7-7	TRBJ1-4	TRBD1
CASSIALGRDYGYTF	TGTGCCAGTAGTATAGCCCTCGGCAGGGACTATGGCTACACCTTC	-	TRBV19	TRBJ1-2	-
CASSSRGINYEQYF	TGCGCCAGCAGCTCAAGGGGGATTAACTACGAGCAGTACTTC	-	TRBV5-1	TRBJ2-7	-
CASSQDQGPGPEKLFF	TGCGCCAGCAGCCAAGATCAGGGGCCAGGGCCCGAAAAACTGTTTTTT	-	TRBV4-1	TRBJ1-4	-
CAWTPADTQYF	TGTGCCTGGACCCCGGCAGATACGCAGTATTTT	-	TRBV30	TRBJ2-3	-
CASSRRQASYEQYF	TGCGCCAGCAGCCGAAGACAGGCCTCCTACGAGCAGTACTTC	-	TRBV5-1	TRBJ2-7	-
CASRPTGYSNQPQHF	TGTGCCAGCAGACCGACAGGATATAGCAATCAGCCCCAGCATTTT	-	TRBV6-5	TRBJ1-5	-
CASSLFGTASYEQYF	TGTGCCAGTAGCCTATTCGGGACAGCTTCCTACGAGCAGTACTTC	-	TRBV19	TRBJ2-7	TRBD1
CASSYSRDFYSYEQYF	TGTGCCAGTAGCTACTCCCGGGACTTCTACTCCTACGAGCAGTACTTC	once	TRBV19	TRBJ2-7	-
CASSPSGGVTYEQYF	TGTGCCAGCAGCCCTAGCGGGGGGGTTACCTACGAGCAGTACTTC	-	TRBV11-3	TRBJ2-7	TRBD2
CASRTSGIHEQFF	TGTGCCAGCCGGACTAGCGGGATCCATGAGCAGTTCTTC	-	TRBV6-5	TRBJ2-1	TRBD2
CASSQTWNTGELFF	TGTGCCAGCAGCCAGACTTGGAACACCGGGGAGCTGTTTTTT	-	TRBV6-6	TRBJ2-2	-
CASSWGEDTQYF	TGTGCCAGCAGTTGGGGCGAAGATACGCAGTATTTT	-	TRBV25-1	TRBJ2-3	-
CASSWTSSSYEQYF	TGTGCCAGCAGCTGGACTTCAAGCTCCTACGAGCAGTACTTC	-	TRBV7-9	TRBJ2-7	-
CASREDPGTQSIYEQYF	TGTGCCAGCAGAGAAGACCCGGGAACTCAATCGATCTACGAGCAGTACTTC	-	TRBV6-1	TRBJ2-7	-
CASSPTGVLSNEQFF	TGTGCCAGTAGTCCAACAGGGGTTTTGTCCAATGAGCAGTTCTTC	-	TRBV19	TRBJ2-1	TRBD1
CSVEVADYEQYF	TGCAGCGTTGAGGTGGCGGACTACGAGCAGTACTTC	-	TRBV29-1	TRBJ2-7	-
CASRLWAGGMSSYNEQFF	TGCGCCAGCAGACTTTGGGCGGGAGGAATGAGCTCCTACAATGAGCAGTTCTTC	-	TRBV5-1	TRBJ2-1	TRBD2
CASSLAGNTGELFF	TGTGCCAGCAGTTTAGCAGGGAACACCGGGGAGCTGTTTTTT	-	TRBV27	TRBJ2-2	-
CASSQQGAENTEAFF	TGTGCCAGCAGTCAACAGGGGGCCGAGAACACTGAAGCTTTCTTT	-	TRBV2	TRBJ1-1	TRBD1
CASSSRDTETQYF	TGTGCCAGCAGCTCACGGGATACGGAGACCCAGTACTTC	-	TRBV11-3	TRBJ2-5	-
CASSLGALNTEAFF	TGCGCCAGCAGCTTGGGGGCCTTGAACACTGAAGCTTTCTTT	-	TRBV5-1	TRBJ1-1	-
CASGPGVGGALDTQYF	TGTGCTAGTGGACCCGGGGTCGGGGGGGCCTTAGATACGCAGTATTTT	-	TRBV12-5	TRBJ2-3	TRBD2
CASSLAQRKQFF	TGTGCCAGCAGCCTCGCCCAGCGGAAGCAGTTCTTC	-	TRBV11-2	TRBJ2-1	-
CASSAVPGTGSSGATNEQFF	TGTGCCAGCAGTGCCGTCCCCGGGACAGGGAGTAGCGGGGCCACCAATGAGCAGTTCTTC	-	TRBV6-1	TRBJ2-1	-